Presented here are 23 T cell receptor beta chains from one specimen sequenced in a study of PD-1 blockade in classical Hodgkin lymphoma. The method was immunoSEQ multiplex PCR; TCRdb's version includes in-frame clones alone and lacks a portion of them. The sample holds tens of thousands of clones, 78% seen once. Every single patient, without exception, relapsed after autologous stem cell transplantation, and brentuximab vedotin exposure varied. The starting material was peripheral blood mononuclear cells (PBMCs), obtained at baseline. All receptors come from a human donor with classical Hodgkin lymphoma.

In regard to this clone: The junction departs from the called germline gene at one end, perhaps through a read error. V is TRBV7-9 and J is TRBJ2-2; tentatively, D is TRBD2 (5 bases). Germline V CDR1 and CDR2: SEHNR, FQNEAQ (reference sequence). This CDR3 spans 15 amino acids. CDR3 DNA sequence: TGCGCCAGCAGCCAAGAGAGGGCGGGCACCGGGGAGCTGTTTTTT. Encoded protein: CASSQERAGTGELFF. The full variable domain, completed using reference TRBV7-9 and TRBJ2-2, is DTGVSQNPRHKITKRGQNVTFRCDPISEHNRLYWYRQTLGQGPEFLTYFQNEAQLEKSRLLSDRFSAERPKGSFSTLEIQRTEQGDSAMYLCASSQERAGTGELFFGEGSRLTVL.

The V gene is TRBV2, the J gene TRBJ2-7, with D possibly matching TRBD2 (7 bases). Between the trimmed V and J ends, which lost 1 base and 5 bases, there was a span of 9 bases. CDR3 length: 13 residues. The germline V gene encodes CDR1 SNHLY and CDR2 FYNNEI. The CDR3 DNA is TGTGCCAGCAGTGAAGGGGGGGGCCACGAGCAGTACTTC. The encoded protein is CASSEGGGHEQYF.

The chain recombines TRBV19 with TRBJ1-2, with 8 positions matching TRBD1. Germline V gives CDR1 LNHDA, CDR2 SQIVND (reference sequence). The CDR3 runs 14 residues. J lost 8 bases, V lost 1 base, and 6 bases had no gene match. Here the CDR3 DNA reads TGTGCCAGTAGTATAGGCCCCGGACAGGGAGGCTACACCTTC. Protein: CASSIGPGQGGYTF.

The chain links TRBV5-6 to TRBJ2-5; 10 bases line up with TRBD2. V shed 3 bases, J shed 5 bases, and the junction held 16 bases outside the gene matches. This CDR3 spans 18 amino acids. The V gene's germline CDR1 is SGHDT and CDR2 YYEEEE. The chain's CDR3 is CASSSPGASGGPGETQYF. The CDR3 DNA follows: TGTGCCAGCAGCTCCCCCGGGGCTAGCGGGGGCCCCGGGGAGACCCAGTACTTC.

This clone was seen a handful of times. This chain connects TRBV27 to TRBJ2-1, with D possibly being TRBD2 (6 bases). Per the germline V gene, CDR1 is MNHEY and CDR2 is SMNVEV (reference sequence). The CDR3 has 17 amino acids. V lost 5 bases and J lost 4, with 21 bases in between. CDR3 loop: CASSPIRGTNPYNEQFF. In DNA form, the CDR3 reads TGTGCCAGCAGTCCCATACGGGGGACGAACCCTTACAATGAGCAGTTCTTC.

The chain couples TRBV7-8 to TRBJ2-5; D call uncertain. V shed 3 bases and J shed 4 bases, with 12 bases lying between them. CDR1 and CDR2 from the germline V gene are SGHVS and FQNEAQ. The CDR3 runs to 14 residues. The CDR3 DNA is TGTGCCAGCAGCTTGGGGAACGGGCGAGAGACCCAGTACTTC. Residues: CASSLGNGRETQYF. The full variable domain, completed using reference TRBV7-8 and TRBJ2-5, is GAGVSQSPRYKVAKRGQDVALRCDPISGHVSLFWYQQALGQGPEFLTYFQNEAQLDKSGLPSDRFFAERPEGSVSTLKIQRTQQEDSAVYLCASSLGNGRETQYFGPGTRLLVL.

This chain links TRBV2 with TRBJ1-3, with D unclear. Germline values: CDR1 SNHLY, CDR2 FYNNEI. The CDR3 loop spans 14 amino acids. V was trimmed by 3 bases and J by 0 bases, leaving 6 bases between them. The CDR3 DNA follows: TGTGCCAGCAGTGAGGGCAGCTCTGGAAACACCATATATTTT. Translating it yields CASSEGSSGNTIYF.

This clone was observed a handful of times. V usage is TRBV6-1 and J usage is TRBJ1-2, with a possible D match to TRBD1 (5 bases). This CDR3 region has 15 residues. The V end was cut by 2 bases, the J end by 5 bases, with 15 bases between. Germline CDR1 MNHNS, CDR2 SASEGT. The DNA of the CDR3 is TGTGCCAGCAGTGAACCCATCTCCGAGGGGTATGGCTACACCTTC. Its protein is CASSEPISEGYGYTF.

The chain recombines TRBV11-2 with TRBJ2-7; no firm D call. The CDR3 is 13 residues long. Trimming removed 3 bases at V and 0 bases at J, with 6 bases between. The V gene's germline CDR1 is SGHAT and CDR2 FQNNGV. The CDR3 here is CASSFSISYEQYF. DNA of the CDR3: TGTGCCAGCAGCTTCTCCATCTCCTACGAGCAGTACTTC.

V is TRBV19 and J is TRBJ2-2; 9 bases are shared with TRBD1. The CDR3 sequence is 14 residues long. Trimming took 4 bases from V and 4 from J; bases not matched to a gene: 1. Germline assignment: CDR1 LNHDA and CDR2 SQIVND (reference sequence). The CDR3 DNA is TGTGCCAGTAGTAGGACAGGGGTCACCGGGGAGCTGTTTTTT. It codes for CASSRTGVTGELFF. Complete variable domain (other parts from reference TRBV19 and TRBJ2-2): DGGITQSPKYLFRKEGQNVTLSCEQNLNHDAMYWYRQDPGQGLRLIYYSQIVNDFQKGDIAEGYSVSREKKESFPLTVTSAQKNPTAFYLCASSRTGVTGELFFGEGSRLTVL.

V usage is TRBV2 and J usage is TRBJ1-2; D unresolved. V lost 3 bases to trimming and J lost 4 bases, with 6 bases between them. CDR1 is SNHLY, CDR2 FYNNEI, per germline. The CDR3 length is 12 residues. As DNA, the CDR3 is TGTGCCAGCAGTGAGAACCTCTATGGCTACACCTTC. Residues: CASSENLYGYTF.

This clone is a singleton in its sample. The rearrangement joins TRBV5-4 to TRBJ2-1, with 8 bases that match TRBD2. CDR1 SGHNT and CDR2 YYREEE come from the germline V gene (reference sequence). The V gene end was trimmed by 6 bases and the J gene end by 0 bases; junction bases not matched to a gene: 5. This CDR3 has 15 amino acids. The CDR3 reads CASTSGGDSYNEQFF. The CDR3 DNA sequence: TGTGCCAGCACCTCCGGGGGGGACTCCTACAATGAGCAGTTCTTC.

This clone was observed at least ten times. The CDR3 DNA follows: TGTGCCAGCAGTGAGGTGGGGGTGAGCGGCTACACCTTC. The encoded protein is CASSEVGVSGYTF. This chain joins TRBV2 and TRBJ1-2, with D possibly matching TRBD1 (5 bases). V was trimmed by 3 bases and J by 8 bases, leaving 13 bases between them. The CDR3 length is 13 residues. Looked up from germline, CDR1 is SNHLY and CDR2 is FYNNEI. Based on the CDR3 plus reference TRBV2 and TRBJ1-2, the full variable domain is EPEVTQTPSHQVTQMGQEVILRCVPISNHLYFYWYRQILGQKVEFLVSFYNNEISEKSEIFDDQFSVERPDGSNFTLKIRSTKLEDSAMYFCASSEVGVSGYTFGSGTRLTVV.

This clone occurred a few times. The chain recombines TRBV19 with TRBJ1-6, with D perhaps matching TRBD1 (5 bases). The germline V and J ends were trimmed by 3 bases and 7 bases, with 13 bases remaining between them. CDR3 length: 15 residues. Germline CDR1 reads LNHDA; CDR2 reads SQIVND (reference sequence). The CDR3 sequence: CASSIYTRGNSPLHF. Here the CDR3 DNA reads TGTGCCAGTAGTATCTATACACGGGGCAATTCACCCCTCCACTTT. The whole variable domain, filled in from reference TRBV19 and TRBJ1-6, reads DGGITQSPKYLFRKEGQNVTLSCEQNLNHDAMYWYRQDPGQGLRLIYYSQIVNDFQKGDIAEGYSVSREKKESFPLTVTSAQKNPTAFYLCASSIYTRGNSPLHFGNGTRLTVT.

This chain connects TRBV20-1 to TRBJ2-7; D remains ambiguous. CDR1 is DFQATT, CDR2 SNEGSKA, per germline (reference sequence). V was trimmed by 4 bases and J by 3 bases, leaving 7 bases between them. This CDR3 spans 11 amino acids. The CDR3 sequence is CSATRDYEQYF. The CDR3 bases are TGCAGTGCTACCCGAGACTACGAGCAGTACTTC.

V and J are TRBV5-4 and TRBJ2-3, with D perhaps matching TRBD2 (5 bases). This CDR3 has 14 amino acids. Germline-derived CDR1 and CDR2 are SGHNT and YYREEE (reference sequence). Trimming cost V 4 bases and J 5 bases, with 14 bases left between them. The DNA of the CDR3 is TGTGCCAGCAGCCTCGGGGTGGCGGAAGATACGCAGTATTTT. It codes for CASSLGVAEDTQYF.

This clone is categorized as medium-sized. This chain uses TRBV11-2 with TRBJ1-2, with D possibly being TRBD1 (5 bases). This CDR3 is 13 amino acids long. Germline loops: CDR1 SGHAT, CDR2 FQNNGV. The V end was cut by 3 bases, the J end by 2 bases, with 7 bases between. CDR3 amino acids: CASSLTVNYGYTF. The CDR3 bases are TGTGCCAGCAGCTTGACAGTCAACTATGGCTACACCTTC.

This clone showed up just once. The chain joins TRBV7-3 to TRBJ2-1; possibly TRBD1 for D (6 bases). V dropped 6 bases and J dropped 9 bases, with 18 bases sitting between them. Germline V gene lookup returns CDR1 SGHTA and CDR2 FQGTGA. The CDR3 runs 14 residues. In DNA, the CDR3 is TGTGCCAGCAGTCAGGCAGGGGCGCAGGGTGAGCAGTTCTTC. This translates into CASSQAGAQGEQFF.

This clone is medium-sized within its sample. This chain connects TRBV23-1 to TRBJ2-6, with D perhaps given as TRBD1 or TRBD2 (5 bases each). TRBV23-1 is identified as an open reading frame with a role that is uncertain. The CDR3 has 17 amino acids. V lost 0 bases, J lost 2 bases, and 11 bases lay in between. The DNA of the CDR3 is TGCGCCAGCAGTCAATCGACTGGGGGTACTGGGGCCAACGTCCTGACTTTC. It translates to CASSQSTGGTGANVLTF.

The chain combines TRBV7-2 with TRBJ2-7; D not resolved. V dropped 1 base and J dropped 2 bases, with 15 bases sitting between them. Germline V gene lookup returns CDR1 SGHTA and CDR2 FQGNSA. The CDR3 sequence is 16 residues long. CDR3 DNA sequence: TGTGCCAGCAGCTTAGATCTGGGTTCTCTAACCTACGAGCAGTACTTC. Translating it yields CASSLDLGSLTYEQYF.

This chain connects TRBV11-2 to TRBJ2-3, with 8 bases identical to TRBD1. The length of the CDR3 is 16 residues. The V segment lost 0 bases and the J segment 2 bases; nucleotides outside the gene matches: 4. Germline loops: CDR1 SGHAT, CDR2 FQNNGV. CDR3 loop: CASSLDRQGITDTQYF. The CDR3 coding sequence is TGTGCCAGCAGCTTAGATCGACAGGGGATCACAGATACGCAGTATTTT.

The V gene is TRBV4-1, the J gene TRBJ2-3; D perhaps matches TRBD2 (7 bases). Deletions cut 1 base from V and 2 bases from J, with 13 bases between. CDR1 is MGHRA and CDR2 is YSYEKL in the germline V gene. The CDR3 runs to 16 residues. Written as DNA, the CDR3 is TGCGCCAGCAGCCAAGCGGGGGGCGAGCCCACAGATACGCAGTATTTT. It encodes CASSQAGGEPTDTQYF.

The chain is built from TRBV4-1 and TRBJ2-7; D may be TRBD2 (6 bases). The V and J ends lost 0 bases and 1 base respectively, with 7 bases between them. This CDR3 is built from 14 residues. Germline V lookup: CDR1 MGHRA, CDR2 YSYEKL. The CDR3 nucleotides read TGCGCCAGCAGCCAAGATGGGGGGTCCTACGAGCAGTACTTC. This codes for CASSQDGGSYEQYF.